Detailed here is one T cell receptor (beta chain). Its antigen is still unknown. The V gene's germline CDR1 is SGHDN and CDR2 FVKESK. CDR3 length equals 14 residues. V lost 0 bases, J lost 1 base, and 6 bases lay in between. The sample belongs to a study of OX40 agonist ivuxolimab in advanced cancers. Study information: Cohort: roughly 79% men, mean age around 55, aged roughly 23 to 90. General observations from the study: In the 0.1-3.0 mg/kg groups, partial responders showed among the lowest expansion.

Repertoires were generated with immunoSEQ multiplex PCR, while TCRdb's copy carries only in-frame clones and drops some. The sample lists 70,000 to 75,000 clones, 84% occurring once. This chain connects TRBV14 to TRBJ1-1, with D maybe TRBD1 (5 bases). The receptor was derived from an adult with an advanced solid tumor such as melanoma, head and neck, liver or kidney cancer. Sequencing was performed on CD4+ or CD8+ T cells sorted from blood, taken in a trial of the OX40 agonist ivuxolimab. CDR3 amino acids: CASSQEGPNTEAFF. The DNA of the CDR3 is TGTGCCAGCAGCCAAGAGGGACCGAACACTGAAGCTTTCTTT.